The rows below give T cell receptor beta chains drawn from one sample of a study of immune characteristics of hereditary and idiopathic chronic pancreatitis. Using immunoSEQ multiplex PCR, the repertoire was profiled, and TCRdb retains in-frame clones only, with some absent. The sample lists approximately 1,900 clones; roughly 80% were seen once. Specimen: pancreas tissue with hereditary chronic pancreatitis. The receptors derive from a human donor with chronic pancreatitis. Each CDR3 is given with its conserved first and last residue. Each record gives: D gene, J gene, clone size, CDR3 length, V gene, CDR3 protein, CDR3 DNA. A D gene is named only where the DNA matches it firmly. The listing skips clone size in some rows; elsewhere it reads once, few, many or a size class.

>.|TRBJ1-2|.|14|TRBV5-4
CASSPEPLRDGYTF
TGTGCCAGCAGCCCAGAACCGTTACGGGATGGCTACACCTTC
>.|TRBJ2-7|once|13|TRBV12-3/TRBV12-4
CASSLHSSYEQYF
TGTGCCAGCAGTTTACACAGCTCCTACGAGCAGTACTTC
>TRBD2|TRBJ2-1|few|17|TRBV20-1
CSASRLAGPLSYNEQFF
TGCAGTGCTAGTAGACTAGCGGGGCCCCTCTCCTACAATGAGCAGTTCTTC
>TRBD1|TRBJ2-3|.|17|TRBV9
CASSSPGTGVGTDTQYF
TGTGCCAGCAGCTCCCCCGGGACAGGGGTCGGTACAGATACGCAGTATTTT
>TRBD2|TRBJ2-1|.|15|TRBV9
CASSVSGGDPNEQFF
TGTGCCAGCAGCGTTAGCGGGGGGGACCCTAATGAGCAGTTCTTC
>TRBD2|TRBJ2-1|.|15|TRBV6-5
CASRKDRDYYNEQFF
TGTGCCAGCAGAAAAGACCGGGACTACTACAATGAGCAGTTCTTC
>TRBD1|TRBJ2-7|once|14|TRBV6-5
CASSTSGRGREQYF
TGTGCCAGCAGTACCTCGGGCAGGGGGCGCGAGCAGTACTTC
>.|TRBJ1-4|.|14|TRBV7-2
CASSLYGTNEKLFF
TGTGCCAGCAGCTTATATGGAACTAATGAAAAACTGTTTTTT
>.|TRBJ2-1|few|12|TRBV27
CASSYSRNEQFF
TGTGCCAGCAGTTACTCAAGGAATGAGCAGTTCTTC
>TRBD2|TRBJ2-7|.|14|TRBV13
CASRARGGRYEQYF
TGTGCCAGCAGGGCGCGGGGGGGCAGGTACGAGCAGTACTTC
>TRBD1|TRBJ1-1|.|13|TRBV27
CASGFYRGTEAFF
TGTGCCAGCGGGTTTTACAGGGGGACTGAAGCTTTCTTT
>TRBD2|TRBJ2-7|.|15|TRBV7-2
CASSSQPGGIYEQYF
TGTGCCAGCAGCTCGCAACCGGGGGGGATCTACGAGCAGTACTTC
>TRBD1|TRBJ2-1|.|15|TRBV5-5
CASSRGGATYNEQFF
TGTGCCAGCAGCAGAGGGGGCGCGACCTACAATGAGCAGTTCTTC
>TRBD1|TRBJ1-5|few|15|TRBV27
CASSQGGVAGQPQHF
TGTGCCAGCAGCCAAGGGGGCGTAGCTGGTCAGCCCCAGCATTTT
>TRBD2|TRBJ2-7|once|16|TRBV7-8
CASSPRTSGGFYEQYF
TGTGCCAGCAGCCCCAGGACTAGCGGGGGCTTCTACGAGCAGTACTTC
>.|TRBJ1-1|once|15|TRBV18
CASSRGLQVPTEAFF
TGTGCCAGCTCACGTGGACTGCAGGTACCGACTGAAGCTTTCTTT
>TRBD1|TRBJ1-1|.|12|TRBV2
CATTDRHTEAFF
TGTGCCACCACGGACAGGCACACTGAAGCTTTCTTT
>.|TRBJ1-1|.|13|TRBV30
CAWSVEEYTEAFF
TGTGCCTGGAGTGTCGAGGAGTACACTGAAGCTTTCTTT
>TRBD1|TRBJ1-6|.|16|TRBV6-2/TRBV6-3
CASSYGAGTGVSPLHF
TGTGCCAGCAGTTACGGGGCCGGGACAGGGGTCTCACCCCTCCACTTT
>.|TRBJ1-3|.|16|TRBV7-6
CASSSSGTASGNTIYF
TGTGCCAGCAGCTCCTCCGGGACGGCCTCTGGAAACACCATATATTTT
>.|TRBJ2-1|once|14|TRBV6-1
CASSESKSYNEQFF
TGTGCCAGCAGTGAAAGCAAGTCCTACAATGAGCAGTTCTTC
>TRBD1|TRBJ1-1|.|12|TRBV5-1
CASSSGTGWAFF
TGCGCCAGCAGCTCCGGGACAGGGTGGGCTTTCTTT
>.|TRBJ2-1|.|14|TRBV7-3
CASSRGGDNSEQFF
TGTGCCAGCAGCCGAGGAGGGGACAACTCTGAGCAGTTCTTC
>.|TRBJ1-4|.|13|TRBV27
CASSLQGGEKLFF
TGTGCCAGCAGTTTACAGGGAGGTGAAAAACTGTTTTTT
>.|TRBJ1-2|.|14|TRBV4-3
CASSPIGTPYGYTF
TGCGCCAGCAGTCCAATCGGGACACCTTATGGCTACACCTTC
>.|TRBJ1-1|.|14|TRBV6-6
CASSYGGRGTEAFF
TGTGCCAGCAGTTACGGGGGAAGGGGGACTGAAGCTTTCTTT
>.|TRBJ2-5|.|16|TRBV24-1
CATSDPTPRDQETQYF
TGTGCCACCAGTGATCCCACCCCCAGGGACCAAGAGACCCAGTACTTC
>TRBD2|TRBJ2-3|.|16|TRBV4-3
CASSQGSGTSTDTQYF
TGCGCCAGCAGCCAGGGTAGCGGGACCAGCACAGATACGCAGTATTTT
>.|TRBJ2-4|few|12|TRBV2
CASSHTKNIQYF
TGTGCCAGCAGTCATACCAAAAACATTCAGTACTTC
>TRBD1|TRBJ1-1|.|14|TRBV19
CASSPGQSNTEAFF
TGTGCCAGTAGTCCGGGACAGTCGAACACTGAAGCTTTCTTT
>TRBD1|TRBJ1-6|.|16|TRBV27
CASSLMPGQGPGTLHF
TGTGCCAGCAGTTTGATGCCGGGACAGGGGCCAGGGACCCTCCACTTT
>TRBD1|TRBJ2-1|few|16|TRBV27
CASRSGTGIAYNEQFF
TGTGCCAGCAGGTCCGGGACAGGGATAGCCTACAATGAGCAGTTCTTC
>.|TRBJ2-7|.|11|TRBV20-1
CSGRSSYEQYF
TGCAGTGGAAGGTCTTCCTACGAGCAGTACTTC
>.|TRBJ1-2|.|9|TRBV19
CASSPRYTF
TGTGCCAGTAGTCCCAGGTACACCTTC
>TRBD2|TRBJ2-1|.|16|TRBV5-4
CASSVGGGRAMDEQFF
TGTGCCAGCAGCGTAGGGGGCGGGAGGGCCATGGATGAGCAGTTCTTC
>TRBD2|TRBJ2-1|.|15|TRBV7-9
CASSLRTSSYNEQFF
TGTGCCAGCAGCTTACGGACTAGCTCCTACAATGAGCAGTTCTTC
>.|TRBJ2-7|.|13|TRBV27
CASSPGPLYEQYF
TGTGCCAGCAGCCCCGGGCCCCTCTACGAGCAGTACTTC
>.|TRBJ2-4|.|14|TRBV30
CAWSVSSAKNIQYF
TGTGCCTGGAGTGTATCCTCAGCCAAAAACATTCAGTACTTC
>.|TRBJ1-4|.|14|TRBV6-1
CASSEWSQNEKLFF
TGTGCCAGCAGTGAATGGTCCCAAAATGAAAAACTGTTTTTT
>.|TRBJ1-4|.|13|TRBV10-3
CATRGASGEKLFF
TGTGCCACCCGGGGGGCGTCGGGCGAAAAACTGTTTTTT
>.|TRBJ2-3|.|12|TRBV30
CASHPSTDTQYF
TGTGCCTCCCACCCGTCCACAGATACGCAGTATTTT
>.|TRBJ2-2|.|12|TRBV7-3
CASSLGTGELFF
TGTGCCAGCAGCTTGGGGACCGGGGAGCTGTTTTTT
>.|TRBJ2-3|.|12|TRBV3-1/TRBV3-2
CASSLVSDTQYF
TGTGCCAGCAGCCTGGTCTCAGATACGCAGTATTTT
>.|TRBJ2-3|.|11|TRBV7-9
CASSFTDTQYF
TGTGCCAGCAGCTTCACAGATACGCAGTATTTT
>.|TRBJ2-3|large|15|TRBV28
CASSPPGQSTDTQYF
TGTGCCAGCAGCCCCCCGGGACAAAGCACAGATACGCAGTATTTT
>TRBD2|TRBJ2-3|few|16|TRBV7-2
CASSIGPSGGADTQYF
TGTGCCAGCAGCATCGGGCCTAGCGGGGGGGCAGATACGCAGTATTTT
>.|TRBJ1-4|.|14|TRBV15
CATSRGVEPEKLFF
TGTGCCACCAGCAGAGGTGTGGAACCAGAAAAACTGTTTTTT
>TRBD2|TRBJ2-5|.|15|TRBV7-8
CASSLGSGGFETQYF
TGTGCCAGCAGCTTGGGTAGCGGGGGGTTTGAGACCCAGTACTTC
>.|TRBJ2-7|once|14|TRBV2
CASRESDRTSEQYF
TGTGCCAGCAGGGAGTCTGACAGGACGAGCGAGCAGTACTTC
>.|TRBJ2-1|.|14|TRBV5-8
CASSLVGGRDEQFF
TGTGCCAGCAGCTTGGTCGGGGGGCGGGATGAGCAGTTCTTC
>TRBD1|TRBJ1-2|.|17|TRBV7-8
CASSPTRATGGENGYTF
TGTGCCAGCAGCCCAACACGGGCGACAGGGGGGGAGAATGGCTACACCTTC
>TRBD1|TRBJ2-6|few|15|TRBV7-9
CASSTQGAGANVLTF
TGTGCCAGCAGCACACAGGGGGCTGGGGCCAACGTCCTGACTTTC
>.|TRBJ1-3|.|13|TRBV19
CASSMGGGNTIYF
TGTGCCAGTAGTATGGGGGGCGGAAACACCATATATTTT